What follows are 15 T cell receptor beta chains derived from one specimen sequenced in a study of T cell responses to AZD1222 COVID-19 vaccine. Using immunoSEQ multiplex PCR, the repertoire was profiled, and TCRdb retains in-frame clones only, with some absent. In the table there are some 150,000 clones, about 91% of which are singletons. The source material was peripheral blood, sampled on day 0 of AZD1222 vaccination. The receptors originated from an adult in good health.

The CDR3 nucleotides read TGTGCCAGCAGTTTGACAGGGGGGGAGCAGTACTTC. Protein product: CASSLTGGEQYF. This rearrangement joins TRBV28 to TRBJ2-7, with 9 positions matching TRBD1. This CDR3 region has 12 residues. Unmatched junction bases numbered 1, after V lost 3 bases and J lost 7 bases. Germline CDR1 reads MDHEN; CDR2 reads SYDVKM.

The chain employs TRBV30 and TRBJ1-2; 8 nucleotides align to TRBD1. Trimming at V came to 3 bases and at J to 4 bases, leaving 7 bases not matched to a gene. The CDR3 runs to 14 residues. CDR1 and CDR2 (germline): GTSNPN, SVGIG (reference sequence). CDR3 in DNA: TGTGCCTGGAGCTACAGGGGGAGCTTCTATGGCTACACCTTC. It specifies CAWSYRGSFYGYTF.

The chain recombines TRBV5-1 with TRBJ2-6; D assignment may be TRBD1 or TRBD2 (7 bases each). Germline CDR1 reads SGHRS; CDR2 reads YFSETQ. The CDR3 sequence is 18 residues long. Trimming removed 0 bases at V and 1 base at J, with 14 bases between. In DNA, the CDR3 is TGCGCCAGCAGCTTGGCCGGGGAGGGGGCTTCTGGGGCCAACGTCCTGACTTTC. Its translation is CASSLAGEGASGANVLTF.

The chain recombines TRBV2 with TRBJ2-3; D gene ambiguous. The ends were cut back, 2 bases at V and 6 bases at J, with 6 bases in the middle. Germline loops: CDR1 SNHLY, CDR2 FYNNEI. This CDR3 has 12 amino acids. CDR3 amino acids: CASSENGDTQYF. The CDR3 DNA sequence: TGTGCCAGCAGTGAAAACGGGGATACGCAGTATTTT.

V usage is TRBV19 and J usage is TRBJ2-2; maybe TRBD2 (6 bases). Looked up from germline, CDR1 is LNHDA and CDR2 is SQIVND (reference sequence). Trimming left V 5 bases short and J 6 bases short, with 19 bases between. The CDR3 runs 16 residues. In DNA, the CDR3 is TGTGCCAGTAGTTCCCTCGGGGGAGGCCCTTCCGGGGAGCTGTTTTTT. Translated, it gives CASSSLGGGPSGELFF.

The chain uses TRBV24-1 and TRBJ2-2; the D gene is possibly TRBD1 (6 bases). The CDR3 runs to 14 residues. Trimming shortened V by 4 bases and J by 4 bases, and 9 bases separated the two germline ends. Germline values: CDR1 KGHDR, CDR2 SFDVKD. The CDR3 reads CATSDRGRTGELFF. In DNA form, the CDR3 reads TGTGCCACCAGTGACAGGGGACGCACCGGGGAGCTGTTTTTT.

This clone was seen ten or more times. The chain links TRBV27 to TRBJ1-6; a possible D gene is TRBD1 (5 bases). Germline CDR1 is MNHEY and CDR2 is SMNVEV (reference sequence). The CDR3 has 19 residues. V was pared by 5 bases and J by 7 bases, with 27 bases between. CDR3 nucleotide sequence: TGTGCCAGCAGTCACAAACTTCGGACAAGCCTGACCTTGAATTCACCCCTCCACTTT. Amino acid sequence: CASSHKLRTSLTLNSPLHF.

This clone showed up just once. The V gene is TRBV15, the J gene TRBJ1-1, with D unresolved. V was cut by 4 bases and J by 5 bases, with 23 bases left in between. CDR1 LNHNV and CDR2 YYDKDF come from the germline V gene (reference sequence). The CDR3 is 17 residues long. The CDR3 is CATSTRSWPRPETEAFF. DNA of the CDR3: TGTGCCACCAGCACCCGCAGCTGGCCAAGGCCGGAGACTGAAGCTTTCTTT. The entire variable domain, with the rest obtained from reference TRBV15 and TRBJ1-1, is as follows: DAMVIQNPRYQVTQFGKPVTLSCSQTLNHNVMYWYQQKSSQAPKLLFHYYDKDFNNEADTPDNFQSRRPNTSFCFLDIRSPGLGDTAMYLCATSTRSWPRPETEAFFGQGTRLTVV.

The genes are TRBV7-3 and TRBJ1-5; 7 nucleotides align to TRBD1. This CDR3 spans 15 amino acids. Germline CDR1 and CDR2: SGHTA and FQGTGA. After removal of 5 bases from V and 3 bases from J, the junction contained 7 bases not matched to a gene. CDR3: CASSRDRVHNQPQHF. The CDR3 DNA reads TGTGCCAGCAGCCGTGACAGGGTCCACAATCAGCCCCAGCATTTT.

The chain employs TRBV7-9 and TRBJ1-1, with D tentatively TRBD1 (5 bases). This CDR3 comprises 16 residues. V lost 5 bases and J lost 1, with 17 bases in between. The V gene's germline CDR1 is SEHNR and CDR2 FQNEAQ (reference sequence). CDR3 DNA: TGTGCCAGCAGCCAGCGGGACCGCTGGACGAACACTGAAGCTTTCTTT. Protein product: CASSQRDRWTNTEAFF.

The rearrangement uses TRBV5-6 and TRBJ1-1; D uncertain. V lost 2 bases to trimming and J lost 5 bases, with 7 bases between them. This CDR3 is 12 amino acids long. Germline assignment: CDR1 SGHDT and CDR2 YYEEEE. For the CDR3, the DNA is TGTGCCAGCAGCTTCGGGATGACTGAAGCTTTCTTT. This sequence encodes CASSFGMTEAFF.

The J gene is TRBJ2-7, the V gene TRBV10-3; D may be TRBD1 (5 bases). Looked up from germline, CDR1 is ENHRY and CDR2 is SYGVKD. This CDR3 has 14 amino acids. V lost 0 bases and J 2 bases, leaving 8 bases between the germline ends. The CDR3 region has the DNA TGTGCCATCAGTGAGTCGTCAGGGACCTACGAGCAGTACTTC. Its protein product is CAISESSGTYEQYF.

This clone was found once. The V and J genes are TRBV12-1 and TRBJ2-3; whether TRBD2, the table's D call, matches the DNA was not checked. TRBV12-1 is deemed a pseudogene. The CDR3 runs 15 residues. CDR3 sequence (DNA): TGTGCCAGCAGCGCCGGACTAGCGGGGGGAGATACGCAGTATTTT. It codes for CASSAGLAGGDTQYF.

The rearrangement links TRBV10-3 to TRBJ2-2; TRBD2 might be the D (5 bases). The CDR3 length is 15 residues. The germline V gene encodes CDR1 ENHRY and CDR2 SYGVKD. V lost 0 bases, J lost 6 bases, and 11 bases lay in between. CDR3 in DNA: TGTGCCATCAGTGAGTCGGAGAGGGCCCCCGGGGAGCTGTTTTTT. Protein product: CAISESERAPGELFF.

The V gene is TRBV6-5, the J gene TRBJ2-5, with TRBD1 matching 9 bases. In germline, CDR1 is MNHEY, CDR2 SVGAGI. V was clipped by 6 bases and J by 7 bases; unmatched bases: 12. This CDR3 comprises 15 residues. In DNA form, the CDR3 reads TGTGCCAGCAGAAGTCCCGGGACAGGGACTGGGACCCAGTACTTC. It yields the protein CASRSPGTGTGTQYF.